The 7 T cell receptor beta chains below all came from one sample that was sequenced in a study of molecular identifiers for immune sequencing clone quantification. A single record per CDR3 protein comes from TCRdb applying MiXCR to the PCR reads. The data show about 500,000 distinct CDR3 sequences, with roughly a fifth seen just once and around 0.86% held by the top ten. The sample taken for sequencing was naive CD8+ T cells from blood, with Jurkat cell RNA spiked in. Subset indicated: FACS-sorted CD8+CD4-CCR7+CD45RA+ naive T cells. These receptors all come from a human donor in good health. Some libraries in this study had Jurkat cell RNA spiked in.

This clonotype was seen repeatedly, ten times or more. This chain joins TRBV7-2 and TRBJ2-3, with D uncertain. The germline CDR1 and CDR2 sequences are SGHTA and FQGNSA. The CDR3 has 15 amino acids. V lost 1 base to trimming and J lost 4 bases, with 12 bases between them. The DNA of the CDR3 is TGTGCCAGCAGCTTAGATTATGGCCCCCCAGATACGCAGTATTTT. Its translation is CASSLDYGPPDTQYF. Full variable domain (outside the CDR3, taken from reference TRBV7-2 and TRBJ2-3): GAGVSQSPSNKVTEKGKDVELRCDPISGHTALYWYRQSLGQGLEFLIYFQGNSAPDKSGLPSDRFSAERTGGSVSTLTIQRTQQEDSAVYLCASSLDYGPPDTQYFGPGTRLTVL.

This clonotype appeared a single time. This chain's CDR3 is CASSSPLEYDLAKNIQYF. The CDR3 DNA reads as TGTGCCAGCAGTAGTCCTTTAGAGTACGACCTAGCCAAAAACATTCAGTACTTC. V and J are TRBV6-2 or TRBV6-3 and TRBJ2-4; D is ambiguous. The V gene's germline CDR1 is MNHEY and CDR2 SVGEGT. There are 18 residues in the CDR3. With 5 bases removed from V and 0 bases from J, the gap between germline ends came to 20 bases.

This clonotype was found many times. This chain connects TRBV5-6 to TRBJ2-3; D not resolved. This CDR3 comprises 14 residues. Looked up from germline, CDR1 is SGHDT and CDR2 is YYEEEE. Trimming removed 0 bases from V and 4 bases from J, with 9 bases in between. The CDR3 DNA is TGTGCCAGCAGCTTGGTGACGGCTTCAGATACGCAGTATTTT. Translating gives CASSLVTASDTQYF.

This clonotype was seen only once. This chain links TRBV4-2 with TRBJ2-1; tentatively, D is TRBD2 (6 bases). The CDR3 is 19 amino acids. V gave up 2 bases and J gave up 1 base, with 21 bases separating them. The germline V gene has CDR1 LGHNA and CDR2 YNFKEQ. The CDR3 loop is CASSQPSGGTPRSYNEQFF. As DNA, the CDR3 is TGTGCCAGCAGCCAACCTTCTGGAGGGACCCCAAGGTCCTACAATGAGCAGTTCTTC.

As regards this clonotype: A much larger clone lies one base from this, so it may be a read error. This CDR3 reads CASSALGGDERFF. The CDR3, as DNA: TGTGCCAGCAGTGCCCTAGGAGGCGATGAGCGGTTCTTC. This chain connects TRBV7-2 to TRBJ2-1; D is perhaps TRBD2 (5 bases). This CDR3 has 13 amino acids. The germline CDR1 and CDR2 sequences are SGHTA and FQGNSA.

This clonotype appeared many times. The chain employs TRBV20-1 and TRBJ1-2; unclear D gene. The germline V gene encodes CDR1 DFQATT and CDR2 SNEGSKA (reference sequence). The V and J ends lost 7 bases and 3 bases respectively, with 15 bases between them. CDR3 length: 13 residues. CDR3 loop: CSVRGVSDYGYTF. The CDR3 DNA is TGCAGTGTAAGAGGAGTCTCAGACTATGGCTACACCTTC.

The sample holds many counts of this clonotype. This sequence joins TRBV2 and TRBJ2-7; no reliable D call. The CDR3 contains 13 residues. Trimming left V 0 bases short and J 3 bases short, with 6 bases between. The V gene's germline CDR1 is SNHLY and CDR2 FYNNEI. The CDR3 region is CASSEAGYYEQYF. The CDR3, as DNA: TGTGCCAGCAGTGAAGCGGGTTACTACGAGCAGTACTTC.